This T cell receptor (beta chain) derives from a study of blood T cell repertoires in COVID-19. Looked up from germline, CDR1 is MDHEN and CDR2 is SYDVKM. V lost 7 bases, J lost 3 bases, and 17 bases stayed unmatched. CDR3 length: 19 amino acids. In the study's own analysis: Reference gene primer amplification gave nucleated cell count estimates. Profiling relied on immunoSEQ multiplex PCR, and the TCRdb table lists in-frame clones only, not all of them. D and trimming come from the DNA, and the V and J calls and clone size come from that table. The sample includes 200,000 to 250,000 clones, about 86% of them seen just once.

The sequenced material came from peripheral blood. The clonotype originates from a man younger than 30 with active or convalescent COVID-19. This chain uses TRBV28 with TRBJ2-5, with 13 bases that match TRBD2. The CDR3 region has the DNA TGTGCCAGCACTCTAGGGGGGACTAGCGGGATTCTGTACGAAGAGACCCAGTACTTC. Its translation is CASTLGGTSGILYEETQYF. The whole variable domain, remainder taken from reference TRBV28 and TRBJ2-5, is DVKVTQSSRYLVKRTGEKVFLECVQDMDHENMFWYRQDPGLGLRLIYFSYDVKMKEKGDIPEGYSVSREKKERFSLILESASTNQTSMYLCASTLGGTSGILYEETQYFGPGTRLLVL.